This T cell receptor (beta chain) was identified in a study of shared clonotypes between healthy human individuals. General study findings and limits: Unshared clonotypes carried lower generation probabilities than those common to all four donors.

About this clone: Its antigen is unknown.

The assay was run at deep level. Over several immunoSEQ plates, each subset's genomic DNA was distributed in even portions. The table came from immunoSEQ multiplex PCR; TCRdb's copy has only in-frame clones and leaves some out. This table holds hundreds of thousands of clones, roughly 96% found once. CD45RO-negative cells were positively selected for CCR7, leaving out terminally differentiated effector memory CD45RA+ cells. This sequence originates from a man under 40 in good health. Sample: naive CD8+ T cells sorted from blood.

The CDR3 protein is CASSEGPMGDTQYF. DNA of the CDR3: TGTGCCAGCAGCGAGGGACCGATGGGTGATACGCAGTATTTT. The V gene is TRBV6-1, the J gene TRBJ2-3; D is tentatively TRBD1 or TRBD2 (5 bases each). The V end was cut by 6 bases, the J end by 6 bases, with 16 bases between. The germline CDR1 and CDR2 sequences are MNHNS and SASEGT. The CDR3 contains 14 residues.